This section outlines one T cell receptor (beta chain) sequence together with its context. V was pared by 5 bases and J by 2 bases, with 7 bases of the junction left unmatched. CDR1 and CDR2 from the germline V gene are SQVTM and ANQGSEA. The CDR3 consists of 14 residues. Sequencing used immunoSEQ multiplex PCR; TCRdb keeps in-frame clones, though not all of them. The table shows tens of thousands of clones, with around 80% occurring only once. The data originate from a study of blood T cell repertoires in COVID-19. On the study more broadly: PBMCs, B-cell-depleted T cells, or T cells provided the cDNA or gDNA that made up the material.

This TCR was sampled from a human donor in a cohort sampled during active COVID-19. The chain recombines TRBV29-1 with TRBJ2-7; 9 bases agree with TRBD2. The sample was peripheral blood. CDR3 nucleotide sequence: TGCAGCGTTTCCCAGCGGGGGGTAACCTACGAGCAGTACTTC. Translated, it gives CSVSQRGVTYEQYF.